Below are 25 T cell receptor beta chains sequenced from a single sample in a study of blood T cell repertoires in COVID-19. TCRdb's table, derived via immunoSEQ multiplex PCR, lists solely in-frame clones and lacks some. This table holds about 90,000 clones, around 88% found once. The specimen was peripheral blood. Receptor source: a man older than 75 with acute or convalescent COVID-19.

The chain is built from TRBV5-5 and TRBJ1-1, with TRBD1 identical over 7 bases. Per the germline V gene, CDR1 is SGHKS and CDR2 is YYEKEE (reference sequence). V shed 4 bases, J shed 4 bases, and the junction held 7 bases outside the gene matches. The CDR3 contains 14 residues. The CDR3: CASSRTTGITEAFF. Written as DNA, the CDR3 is TGTGCCAGCAGCAGAACGACAGGGATCACTGAAGCTTTCTTT. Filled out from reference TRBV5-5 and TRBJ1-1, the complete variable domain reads DAGVTQSPTHLIKTRGQQVTLRCSPISGHKSVSWYQQVLGQGPQFIFQYYEKEERGRGNFPDRFSARQFPNYSSELNVNALLLGDSALYLCASSRTTGITEAFFGQGTRLTVV.

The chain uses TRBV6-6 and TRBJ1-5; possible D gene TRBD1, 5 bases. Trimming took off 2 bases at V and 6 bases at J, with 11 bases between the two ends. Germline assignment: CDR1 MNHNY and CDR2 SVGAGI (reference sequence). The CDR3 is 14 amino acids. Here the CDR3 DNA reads TGTGCCAGCAGTTACGGCAGGGTGAGTCAGCCCCAGCATTTT. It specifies CASSYGRVSQPQHF.

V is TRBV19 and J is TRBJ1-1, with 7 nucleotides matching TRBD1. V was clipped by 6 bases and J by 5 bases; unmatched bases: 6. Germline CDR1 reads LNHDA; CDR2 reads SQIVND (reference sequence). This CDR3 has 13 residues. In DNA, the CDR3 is TGTGCCAGTAGCTTGAACAGGGGAACTGAAGCTTTCTTT. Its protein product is CASSLNRGTEAFF.

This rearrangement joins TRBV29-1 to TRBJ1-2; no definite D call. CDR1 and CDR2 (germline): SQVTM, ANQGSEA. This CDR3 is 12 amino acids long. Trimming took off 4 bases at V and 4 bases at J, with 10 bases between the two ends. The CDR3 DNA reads TGCAGCGTTGTGGCGGAGGGCTATGGCTACACCTTC. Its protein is CSVVAEGYGYTF.

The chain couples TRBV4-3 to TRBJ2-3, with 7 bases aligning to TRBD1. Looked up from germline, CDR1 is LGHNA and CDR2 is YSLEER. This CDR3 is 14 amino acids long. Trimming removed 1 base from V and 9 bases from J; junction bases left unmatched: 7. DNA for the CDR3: TGCGCCAGCAGCCAAGTGGGTAGACAGGGCACGCAGTATTTT. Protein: CASSQVGRQGTQYF.

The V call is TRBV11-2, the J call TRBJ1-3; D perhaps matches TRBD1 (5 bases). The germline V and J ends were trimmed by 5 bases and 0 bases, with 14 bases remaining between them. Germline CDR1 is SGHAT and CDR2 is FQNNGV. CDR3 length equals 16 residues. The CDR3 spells CASSPRGGASGNTIYF. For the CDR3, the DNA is TGTGCCAGCAGCCCCCGAGGAGGGGCCTCTGGAAACACCATATATTTT.

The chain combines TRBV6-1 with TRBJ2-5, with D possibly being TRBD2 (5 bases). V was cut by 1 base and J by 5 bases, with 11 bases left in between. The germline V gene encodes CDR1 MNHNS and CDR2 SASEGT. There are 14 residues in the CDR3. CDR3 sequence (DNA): TGTGCCAGCAGTGAAGGGCCGGGGATGGAGACCCAGTACTTC. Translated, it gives CASSEGPGMETQYF.

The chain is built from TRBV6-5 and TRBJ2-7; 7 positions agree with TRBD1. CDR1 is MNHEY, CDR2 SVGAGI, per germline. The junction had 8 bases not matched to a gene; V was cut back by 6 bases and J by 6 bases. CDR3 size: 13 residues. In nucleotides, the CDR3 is TGTGCCAGCAGGACAGGGCCAGGGCTCGAGCAGTACTTC. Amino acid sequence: CASRTGPGLEQYF.

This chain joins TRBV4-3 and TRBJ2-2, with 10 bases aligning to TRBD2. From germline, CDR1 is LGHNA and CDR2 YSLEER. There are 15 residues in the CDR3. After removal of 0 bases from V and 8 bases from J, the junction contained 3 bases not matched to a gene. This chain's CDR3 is CASSQEASGRGELFF. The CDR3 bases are TGCGCCAGCAGCCAAGAGGCTAGCGGGAGAGGGGAGCTGTTTTTT.

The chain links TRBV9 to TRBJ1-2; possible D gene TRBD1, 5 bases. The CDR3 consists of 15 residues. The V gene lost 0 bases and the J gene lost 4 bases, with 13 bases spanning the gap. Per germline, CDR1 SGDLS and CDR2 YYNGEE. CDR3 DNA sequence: TGTGCCAGCAGCGTAGGTGGAGGGGAAATCTATGGCTACACCTTC. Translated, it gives CASSVGGGEIYGYTF.

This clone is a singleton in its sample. DNA for the CDR3: TGTGCCAGCAGTTTACAAACGGAGACCCAGTACTTC. This translates into CASSLQTETQYF. The chain recombines TRBV6-2 or TRBV6-3 with TRBJ2-5; no definite D call. Trimming took 4 bases from V and 5 from J, leaving 8 bases between them. The CDR3 loop spans 12 amino acids. CDR1 is MNHEY and CDR2 is SVGEGT in the germline V gene.

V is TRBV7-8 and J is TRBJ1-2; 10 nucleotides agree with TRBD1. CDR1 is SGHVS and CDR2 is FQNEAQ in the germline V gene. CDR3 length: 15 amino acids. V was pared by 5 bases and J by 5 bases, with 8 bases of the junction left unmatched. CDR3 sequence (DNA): TGTGCCAGCAGCCAGCGGGACAGGGGAGGATATGGCTACACCTTC. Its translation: CASSQRDRGGYGYTF.

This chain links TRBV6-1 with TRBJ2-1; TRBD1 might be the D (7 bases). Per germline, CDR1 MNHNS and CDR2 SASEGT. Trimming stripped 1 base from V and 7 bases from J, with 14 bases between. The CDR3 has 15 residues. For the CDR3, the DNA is TGTGCCAGCAGTGAAGACAGGGGAGGTTGGAATGAGCAGTTCTTC. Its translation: CASSEDRGGWNEQFF.

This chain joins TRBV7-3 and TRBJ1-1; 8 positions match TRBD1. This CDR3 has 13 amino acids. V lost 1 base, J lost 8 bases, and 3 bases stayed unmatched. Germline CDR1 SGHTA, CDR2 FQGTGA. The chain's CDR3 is CASSLNRDREAFF. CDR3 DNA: TGTGCCAGCAGCTTAAACCGGGACAGGGAAGCTTTCTTT.

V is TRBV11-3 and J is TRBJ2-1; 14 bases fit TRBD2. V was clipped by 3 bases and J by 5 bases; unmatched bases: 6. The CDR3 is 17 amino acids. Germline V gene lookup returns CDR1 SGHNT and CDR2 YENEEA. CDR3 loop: CASSLGLAGVFDNEQFF. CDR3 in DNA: TGTGCCAGCAGCTTGGGACTAGCGGGAGTTTTTGACAATGAGCAGTTCTTC.

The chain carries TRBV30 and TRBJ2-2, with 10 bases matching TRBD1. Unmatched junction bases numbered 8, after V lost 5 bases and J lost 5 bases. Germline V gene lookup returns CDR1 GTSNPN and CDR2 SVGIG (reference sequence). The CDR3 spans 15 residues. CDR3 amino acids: CAWGWTGGGTGELFF. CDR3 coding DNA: TGTGCCTGGGGTTGGACAGGGGGGGGTACCGGGGAGCTGTTTTTT.

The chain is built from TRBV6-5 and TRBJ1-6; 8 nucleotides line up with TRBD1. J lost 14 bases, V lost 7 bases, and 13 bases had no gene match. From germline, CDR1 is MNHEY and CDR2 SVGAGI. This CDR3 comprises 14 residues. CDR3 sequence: CASIGTGATGTLHF. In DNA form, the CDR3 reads TGTGCCAGCATCGGGACAGGTGCAACTGGAACCCTCCACTTT.

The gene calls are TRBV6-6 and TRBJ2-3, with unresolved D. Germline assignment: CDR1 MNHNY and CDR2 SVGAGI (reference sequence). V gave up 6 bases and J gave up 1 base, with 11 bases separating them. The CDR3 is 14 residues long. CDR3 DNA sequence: TGTGCCAGCAGCCCACCCTATGGCACAGATACGCAGTATTTT. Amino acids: CASSPPYGTDTQYF.

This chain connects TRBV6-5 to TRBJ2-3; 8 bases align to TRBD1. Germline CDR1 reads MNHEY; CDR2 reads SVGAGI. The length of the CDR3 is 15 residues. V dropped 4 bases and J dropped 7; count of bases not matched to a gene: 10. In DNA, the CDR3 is TGTGCCAGCAGTTCCCAACAGGGGGTGGGGCATACGCAGTATTTT. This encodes CASSSQQGVGHTQYF.

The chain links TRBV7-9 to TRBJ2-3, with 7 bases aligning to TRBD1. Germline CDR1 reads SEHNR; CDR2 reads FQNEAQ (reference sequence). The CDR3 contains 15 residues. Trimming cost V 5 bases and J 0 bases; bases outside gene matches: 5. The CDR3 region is CASSPRGSSTDTQYF. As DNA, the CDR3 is TGTGCCAGCAGCCCCAGGGGGTCTAGCACAGATACGCAGTATTTT.

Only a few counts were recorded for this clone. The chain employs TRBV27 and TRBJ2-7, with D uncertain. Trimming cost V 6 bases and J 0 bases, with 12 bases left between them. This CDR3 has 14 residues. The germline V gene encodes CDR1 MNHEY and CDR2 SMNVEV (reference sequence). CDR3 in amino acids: CASRPERPSYEQYF. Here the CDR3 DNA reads TGTGCCAGCAGGCCGGAGAGACCCTCCTACGAGCAGTACTTC.

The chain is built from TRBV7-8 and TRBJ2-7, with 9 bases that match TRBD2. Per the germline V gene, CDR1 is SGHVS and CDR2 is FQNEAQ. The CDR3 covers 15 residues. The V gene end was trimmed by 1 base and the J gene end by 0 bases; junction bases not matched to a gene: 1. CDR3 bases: TGTGCCAGCAGCTTAGGACTAGCGGACTCCTACGAGCAGTACTTC. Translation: CASSLGLADSYEQYF.

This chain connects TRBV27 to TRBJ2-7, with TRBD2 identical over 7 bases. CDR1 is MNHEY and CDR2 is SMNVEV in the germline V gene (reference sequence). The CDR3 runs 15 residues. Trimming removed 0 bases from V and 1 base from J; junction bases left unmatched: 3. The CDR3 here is CASSLSGGVSYEQYF. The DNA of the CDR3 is TGTGCCAGCAGTTTATCGGGGGGGGTTTCCTACGAGCAGTACTTC.

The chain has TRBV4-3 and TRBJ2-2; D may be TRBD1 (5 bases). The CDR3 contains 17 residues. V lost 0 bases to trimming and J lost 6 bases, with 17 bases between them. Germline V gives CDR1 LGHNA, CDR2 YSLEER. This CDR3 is CASSQDRVGLRAGELFF. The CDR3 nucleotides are TGCGCCAGCAGCCAAGATCGCGTGGGGCTCCGGGCCGGGGAGCTGTTTTTT.

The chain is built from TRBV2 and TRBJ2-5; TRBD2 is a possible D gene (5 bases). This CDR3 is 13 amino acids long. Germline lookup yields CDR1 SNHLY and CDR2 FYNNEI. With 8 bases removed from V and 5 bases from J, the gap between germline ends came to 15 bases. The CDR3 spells CASGSGLAETQYF. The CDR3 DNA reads TGTGCCAGCGGTTCGGGGTTGGCGGAGACCCAGTACTTC.